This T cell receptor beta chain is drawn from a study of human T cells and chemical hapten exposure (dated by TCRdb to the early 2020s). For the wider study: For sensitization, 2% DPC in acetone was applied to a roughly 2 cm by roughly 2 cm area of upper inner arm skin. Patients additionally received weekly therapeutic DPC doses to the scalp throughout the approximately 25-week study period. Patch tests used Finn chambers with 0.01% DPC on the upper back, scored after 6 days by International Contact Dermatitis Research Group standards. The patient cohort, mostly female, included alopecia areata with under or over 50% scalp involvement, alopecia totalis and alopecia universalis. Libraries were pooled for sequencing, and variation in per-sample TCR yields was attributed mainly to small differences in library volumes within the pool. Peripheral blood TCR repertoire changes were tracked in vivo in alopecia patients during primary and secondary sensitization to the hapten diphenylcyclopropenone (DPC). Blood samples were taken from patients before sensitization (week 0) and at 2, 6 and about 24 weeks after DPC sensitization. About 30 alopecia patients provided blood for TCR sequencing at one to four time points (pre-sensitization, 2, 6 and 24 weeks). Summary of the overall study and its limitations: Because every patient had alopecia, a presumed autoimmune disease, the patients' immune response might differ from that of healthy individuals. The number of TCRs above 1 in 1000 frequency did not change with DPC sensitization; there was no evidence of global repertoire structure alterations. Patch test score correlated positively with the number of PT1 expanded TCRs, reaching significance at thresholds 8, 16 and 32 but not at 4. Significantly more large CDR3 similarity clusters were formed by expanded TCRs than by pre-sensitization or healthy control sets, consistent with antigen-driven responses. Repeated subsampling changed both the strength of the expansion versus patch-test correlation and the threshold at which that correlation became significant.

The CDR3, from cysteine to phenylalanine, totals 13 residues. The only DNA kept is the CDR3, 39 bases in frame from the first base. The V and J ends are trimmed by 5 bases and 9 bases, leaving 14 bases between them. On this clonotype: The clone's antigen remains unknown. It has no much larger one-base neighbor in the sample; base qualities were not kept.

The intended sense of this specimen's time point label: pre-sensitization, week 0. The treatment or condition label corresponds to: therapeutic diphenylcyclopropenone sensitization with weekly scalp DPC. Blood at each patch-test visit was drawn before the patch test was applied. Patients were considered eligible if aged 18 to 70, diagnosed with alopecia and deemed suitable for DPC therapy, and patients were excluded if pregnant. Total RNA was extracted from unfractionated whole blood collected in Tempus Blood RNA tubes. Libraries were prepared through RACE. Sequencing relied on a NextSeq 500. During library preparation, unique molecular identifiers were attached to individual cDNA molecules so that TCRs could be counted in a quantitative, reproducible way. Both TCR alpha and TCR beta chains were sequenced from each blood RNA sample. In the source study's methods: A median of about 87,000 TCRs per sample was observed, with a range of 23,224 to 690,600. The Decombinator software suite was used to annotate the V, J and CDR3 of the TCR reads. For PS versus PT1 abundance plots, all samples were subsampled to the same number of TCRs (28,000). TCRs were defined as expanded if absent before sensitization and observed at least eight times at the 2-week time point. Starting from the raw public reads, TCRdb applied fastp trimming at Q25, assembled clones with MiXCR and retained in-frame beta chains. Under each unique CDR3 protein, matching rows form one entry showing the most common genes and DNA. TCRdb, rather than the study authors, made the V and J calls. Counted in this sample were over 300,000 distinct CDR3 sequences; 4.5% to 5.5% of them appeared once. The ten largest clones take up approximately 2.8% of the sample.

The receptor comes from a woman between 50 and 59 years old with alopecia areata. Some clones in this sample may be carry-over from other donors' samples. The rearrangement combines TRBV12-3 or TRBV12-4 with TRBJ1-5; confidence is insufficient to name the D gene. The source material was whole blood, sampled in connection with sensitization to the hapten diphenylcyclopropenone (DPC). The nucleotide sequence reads TGTGCCAGCAGTCAAGCCTCCCTAGGGCCCCAGCATTTT. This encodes CASSQASLGPQHF.